Following are 27 T cell receptor beta chains from one sample sequenced in a study of cytomegalovirus exposure and HLA in healthy donors. PCR used 60 Vbeta primers and 13 Jbeta primers. Data came from immunoSEQ multiplex PCR; TCRdb stores just in-frame clones and leaves some out. This listing includes tens of thousands of clones. Sequencing was carried out using PBMCs. Receptor source: a woman younger than 45 in good health and CMV-seropositive.

The chain couples TRBV27 to TRBJ1-6, with 8 bases that match TRBD1. Trimming took 5 bases from V and 7 from J; bases not matched to a gene: 7. This CDR3 region has 15 residues. CDR1 and CDR2 from the germline V gene are MNHEY and SMNVEV (reference sequence). CDR3 in amino acids: CASSIGQGWNSPLHF. CDR3 in DNA: TGTGCCAGCAGTATCGGACAGGGATGGAATTCACCCCTCCACTTT.

This chain links TRBV4-1 with TRBJ2-7; 10 bases match TRBD2. The germline gives CDR1 MGHRA, CDR2 YSYEKL. Unmatched junction bases numbered 17, after V lost 3 bases and J lost 3 bases. The CDR3 covers 19 residues. CDR3 protein: CASSQIGSGGPSFYYEQYF. Written as DNA, the CDR3 is TGCGCCAGCAGCCAGATAGGTAGCGGGGGGCCAAGCTTTTACTACGAGCAGTACTTC.

J is TRBJ1-2 and V is TRBV4-1; 7 bases are shared with TRBD1. The germline CDR1 and CDR2 sequences are MGHRA and YSYEKL. J was trimmed by 5 bases and V by 4 bases; bases with no gene match: 10. The CDR3 totals 15 residues. As DNA, the CDR3 is TGCGCCAGCAGCCCGGGGGACAGCAGCTTTTATGGCTACACCTTC. Encoded protein: CASSPGDSSFYGYTF.

The V gene is TRBV12-5, the J gene TRBJ2-7; maybe TRBD1 (6 bases). Trimming removed 2 bases from V and 1 base from J, with 9 bases in between. Germline loops: CDR1 LGHNT, CDR2 FRNRAP. The CDR3 is 14 amino acids. CDR3 sequence reads: CASGLQGPSYEQYF. The CDR3 nucleotides read TGTGCTAGTGGTTTGCAGGGGCCGTCCTACGAGCAGTACTTC.

The chain links TRBV2 to TRBJ2-7; 7 nucleotides line up with TRBD1. Germline V gene sequence: CDR1 SNHLY, CDR2 FYNNEI. The CDR3 spans 13 residues. The J segment lost 1 base and the V segment lost 4 bases, leaving 1 base of the junction unmatched. The CDR3 DNA sequence: TGTGCCAGCAGTGTACAGGGGTCCTACGAGCAGTACTTC. This sequence encodes CASSVQGSYEQYF. The variable domain in full, with the rest retrieved from reference TRBV2 and TRBJ2-7, is EPEVTQTPSHQVTQMGQEVILRCVPISNHLYFYWYRQILGQKVEFLVSFYNNEISEKSEIFDDQFSVERPDGSNFTLKIRSTKLEDSAMYFCASSVQGSYEQYFGPGTRLTVT.

V and J are TRBV4-1 and TRBJ2-1; 7 bases align to TRBD2. With 3 bases clipped from V and 0 bases from J, the junction kept 2 bases outside the gene matches. The CDR3 contains 15 residues. Germline assignment: CDR1 MGHRA and CDR2 YSYEKL. CDR3 residues: CASSHTGGSYNEQFF. In nucleotides, the CDR3 is TGCGCCAGCAGCCACACGGGGGGCTCCTACAATGAGCAGTTCTTC.

The CDR3, as DNA: TGTGCCAGCAGCTTAGCCGGGAATGGTGAAAAACTGTTTTTT. It translates to CASSLAGNGEKLFF. This chain uses TRBV7-6 with TRBJ1-4; D is undetermined. Trimming pared 0 bases from V and 7 bases from J, leaving 9 bases between. Germline V gene data show CDR1 as SGHVS and CDR2 as FNYEAQ. The CDR3 spans 14 residues.

The CDR3: CASSEAGYTEAFF. CDR3 DNA: TGTGCCAGCAGTGAGGCAGGGTACACTGAAGCTTTCTTT. The chain is built from TRBV6-1 and TRBJ1-1; D perhaps matches TRBD1 (5 bases). Germline loops: CDR1 MNHNS, CDR2 SASEGT. The CDR3 totals 13 residues. Trimming pared 3 bases from V and 3 bases from J, leaving 8 bases between.

The chain links TRBV12-5 to TRBJ2-5; D unclear. Germline loops: CDR1 LGHNT, CDR2 FRNRAP. The V and J ends lost 1 base and 8 bases respectively, with 14 bases between them. There are 14 residues in the CDR3. In DNA form, the CDR3 reads TGTGCTAGTGGTTTGGATTTGGAGAAGAGAACCCAGTACTTC. It codes for CASGLDLEKRTQYF.

This rearrangement joins TRBV5-1 to TRBJ2-3, with 8 bases fitting TRBD2. J was trimmed by 3 bases and V by 9 bases; bases with no gene match: 12. Germline CDR1 is SGHRS and CDR2 is YFSETQ. The CDR3 spans 15 residues. CDR3: CATQVGGGPTDTQYF. DNA of the CDR3: TGCGCCACCCAAGTCGGCGGGGGGCCTACAGATACGCAGTATTTT.

The chain joins TRBV6-5 to TRBJ2-7, with 11 bases aligning to TRBD1. CDR1 and CDR2 from the germline V gene are MNHEY and SVGAGI. The CDR3 length is 14 residues. The V gene end was trimmed by 6 bases and the J gene end by 3 bases; junction bases not matched to a gene: 4. CDR3 protein: CASSGDRGIYEQYF. CDR3 sequence (DNA): TGTGCCAGCAGCGGGGACAGGGGGATCTACGAGCAGTACTTC.

The rearrangement links TRBV7-2 to TRBJ2-7; D possibly corresponds to TRBD1 (5 bases). This CDR3 spans 13 amino acids. From germline, CDR1 is SGHTA and CDR2 FQGNSA. Trimming shortened V by 5 bases and J by 6 bases, and 14 bases separated the two germline ends. DNA for the CDR3: TGTGCCAGCAGCCGACAGCCTCTAACCGAGCAGTACTTC. Translating it yields CASSRQPLTEQYF.

The chain combines TRBV7-9 with TRBJ2-5; no definite D call. The CDR3 has 14 amino acids. Germline values: CDR1 SEHNR, CDR2 FQNEAQ (reference sequence). V was clipped by 5 bases and J by 0 bases, with 10 bases between them. The CDR3 region has the DNA TGTGCCAGCAGCGACATACGAAACCAAGAGACCCAGTACTTC. It codes for CASSDIRNQETQYF.

The chain links TRBV7-6 to TRBJ2-5; 10 bases fit TRBD1. The CDR3 contains 15 residues. Trimming cost V 9 bases and J 4 bases; bases outside gene matches: 11. Germline V CDR1 and CDR2: SGHVS, FNYEAQ. The CDR3 here is CASTRDRGEGETQYF. The CDR3 coding sequence is TGTGCCAGTACCCGGGACAGGGGCGAGGGAGAGACCCAGTACTTC.

With regard to this clone: Its ends do not fully match the called genes, so a read error is possible. The rearrangement uses TRBV7-7 and TRBJ1-1; TRBD1 might be the D (5 bases). The CDR3 loop spans 18 amino acids. The V gene's germline CDR1 is SSHAT and CDR2 FNYEAQ (reference sequence). The CDR3 DNA sequence: TGTGCTAGCAGCCCAGGTTTTACGCTCTCAGGGTCGGGCACTGAAGCTTTCTTT. The encoded protein is CASSPGFTLSGSGTEAFF.

The genes are TRBV6-6 and TRBJ2-3; possible D gene TRBD2, 7 bases. V was shortened by 6 bases and J by 4 bases, with 20 bases between the two germline ends. The length of the CDR3 is 16 residues. Germline V CDR1 and CDR2: MNHNY, SVGAGI (reference sequence). The CDR3, as DNA: TGTGCCAGCAGCGTCAAGAGAGGGGGGGCTGCAGATACGCAGTATTTT. Translation gives CASSVKRGGAADTQYF.

CDR3 nucleotide sequence: TGTGCCAGCAGCTTGAACCCAGTCTCCTACGAGCAGTACTTC. Its translation is CASSLNPVSYEQYF. This sequence joins TRBV7-2 and TRBJ2-7; no clear D gene. This CDR3 has 14 amino acids. Germline V gene lookup returns CDR1 SGHTA and CDR2 FQGNSA. V shed 3 bases and J shed 0 bases, with 9 bases lying between them. The full variable domain, rest sourced from reference TRBV7-2 and TRBJ2-7, is GAGVSQSPSNKVTEKGKDVELRCDPISGHTALYWYRQSLGQGLEFLIYFQGNSAPDKSGLPSDRFSAERTGGSVSTLTIQRTQQEDSAVYLCASSLNPVSYEQYFGPGTRLTVT.

The rearrangement links TRBV2 to TRBJ2-5; D might be TRBD2 (5 bases). Germline values: CDR1 SNHLY, CDR2 FYNNEI. The CDR3 is 14 amino acids. V shed 8 bases and J shed 2 bases, with 15 bases lying between them. The CDR3, as DNA: TGTGCCAGCGGGAAGGCTAGCTCACAAGAGACCCAGTACTTC. Translation gives CASGKASSQETQYF.

The chain carries TRBV4-2 and TRBJ2-1, with 11 nucleotides matching TRBD2. Germline V CDR1 and CDR2: LGHNA, YNFKEQ. The V gene end was trimmed by 0 bases and the J gene end by 10 bases; junction bases not matched to a gene: 5. The CDR3 sequence is 15 residues long. The CDR3 here is CASSQDRLAGGEQFF. The CDR3 DNA sequence: TGTGCCAGCAGCCAAGATCGGCTAGCGGGGGGAGAGCAGTTCTTC.

The chain combines TRBV5-1 with TRBJ2-3; D gene unclear. Looked up from germline, CDR1 is SGHRS and CDR2 is YFSETQ. Trimming removed 2 bases from V and 0 bases from J, with 10 bases in between. CDR3 length: 15 residues. DNA of the CDR3: TGCGCCAGCAGCTTTTCAGCGTTTAGCACAGATACGCAGTATTTT. This encodes CASSFSAFSTDTQYF.

V is TRBV27 and J is TRBJ2-7; 8 bases map to TRBD2. CDR3 length equals 14 residues. The germline gives CDR1 MNHEY, CDR2 SMNVEV (reference sequence). The V and J ends lost 5 bases and 4 bases, in that order; junction bases with no gene match: 7. CDR3 loop: CASSPGTRIYEQYF. As DNA, the CDR3 is TGTGCCAGCAGTCCCGGGACTAGGATTTACGAGCAGTACTTC.

The genes are TRBV9 and TRBJ1-6, with 7 bases matching TRBD1. This CDR3 is 14 amino acids long. The germline CDR1 and CDR2 sequences are SGDLS and YYNGEE. V was clipped by 0 bases and J by 13 bases; unmatched bases: 7. CDR3 loop: CASSVGQGKGPLHF. In DNA, the CDR3 is TGTGCCAGCAGCGTAGGACAGGGTAAAGGGCCCCTCCACTTT. Looking up the rest from reference TRBV9 and TRBJ1-6 gives the full variable domain: DSGVTQTPKHLITATGQRVTLRCSPRSGDLSVYWYQQSLDQGLQFLIQYYNGEERAKGNILERFSAQQFPDLHSELNLSSLELGDSALYFCASSVGQGKGPLHFGNGTRLTVT.

The V gene is TRBV27, the J gene TRBJ1-2; D uncertain. Germline-derived CDR1 and CDR2 are MNHEY and SMNVEV (reference sequence). CDR3 length: 15 amino acids. V lost 6 bases and J lost 4, with 18 bases in between. CDR3 sequence (DNA): TGTGCCAGCAGCCCGACTCCGACTCGGGGCTATGGCTACACCTTC. Its translation: CASSPTPTRGYGYTF.

The CDR3 region is CASSSPGPQETQYF. CDR3 nucleotide sequence: TGTGCCAGCAGCTCCCCTGGGCCTCAAGAGACCCAGTACTTC. This rearrangement joins TRBV7-6 to TRBJ2-5; D is unresolved. The CDR3 consists of 14 residues. The germline V gene encodes CDR1 SGHVS and CDR2 FNYEAQ. V lost 4 bases and J lost 2, with 11 bases in between.

The rearrangement links TRBV28 to TRBJ1-2; D ambiguous. CDR1 is MDHEN, CDR2 SYDVKM, per germline. Trimming stripped 1 base from V and 4 bases from J, with 7 bases between. The CDR3 sequence is 13 residues long. CDR3 sequence (DNA): TGTGCCAGCAGTTTATTTGAGGGCTATGGCTACACCTTC. This codes for CASSLFEGYGYTF.

The genes are TRBV4-2 and TRBJ2-5, with D possibly TRBD1 on 8 matching bases. Germline CDR1 LGHNA, CDR2 YNFKEQ. Trimming shortened V by 1 base and J by 4 bases, and 13 bases separated the two germline ends. The CDR3 is 15 amino acids. CDR3 protein: CASSQAQGGGETQYF. The CDR3 coding sequence is TGTGCCAGCAGCCAAGCACAGGGGGGGGGAGAGACCCAGTACTTC.

The chain links TRBV9 to TRBJ2-7, with a weak D call TRBD1 (6 bases). Per germline, CDR1 SGDLS and CDR2 YYNGEE. The CDR3 is 15 residues long. With 3 bases removed from V and 5 bases from J, the gap between germline ends came to 18 bases. CDR3 region: CASSAGVSDRNEQYF. The DNA for the CDR3 is TGTGCCAGCAGCGCAGGGGTTTCCGATCGTAACGAGCAGTACTTC.